The text below deals with one T cell receptor beta chain. Its antigen remains unidentified. The V gene's germline CDR1 is SQVTM and CDR2 ANQGSEA. The CDR3 contains 14 residues. V lost 1 base to trimming and J lost 6 bases, with 12 bases between them. In the library, each TCR cDNA molecule bore its own unique molecular identifier. In TCRdb, the 5' RACE reads were re-called with MiXCR into one record per CDR3 protein. Among 60,000 to 80,000 distinct CDR3 sequences listed, roughly 15% were seen once. This entry is derived from a study of spatial heterogeneity in lung cancer. The study, taken as a whole, reports: The study found ubiquitous expanded tumor TCRs in blood more at resection than follow-up.

The time point here: sample taken at primary tumor resection. Sequencing covered unsorted whole RNA taken from tumor, nontumor lung or frozen PBMC. Untreated early-stage non-small cell lung cancer patients, 70 to 85 in total, were the donors. This sequence joins TRBV29-1 and TRBJ1-4, with D maybe TRBD1 (6 bases). Source: PBMCs, taken at surgery. The receptor was derived from a male donor with early-stage non-small cell lung cancer. CDR3: CSVEGPGVDEKLFF. The CDR3, as DNA: TGCAGCGTTGAAGGTCCAGGGGTGGATGAAAAACTGTTTTTT. Full variable domain (outside the CDR3, taken from reference TRBV29-1 and TRBJ1-4): SAVISQKPSRDICQRGTSLTIQCQVDSQVTMMFWYRQQPGQSLTLIATANQGSEATYESGFVIDKFPISRPNLTFSTLTVSNMSPEDSSIYLCSVEGPGVDEKLFFGSGTQLSVL.